These 29 T cell receptor beta chains were all obtained from the same sample, sequenced in a study of T cell responses to AZD1222 COVID-19 vaccine (dated by TCRdb to about 2021). To prepare the library, the immunoSEQ multiplex PCR assay was applied. Entries here come from immuneACCESS through TCRdb and include only in-frame sequences with V and J called. Some clones fail to appear in such tables; in the studies checked, an unresolved V gene covers under half of the shortfall, and the cause of the remainder is unknown. In this sample the table shows 55,000 to 65,000 clones, about 90% of which occur a single time. The ten largest clones add up to approximately 14% of the sample. Sample time point, as interpreted from the label and publication: baseline before first vaccination. The sequencing used peripheral blood, collected on day 0 of AZD1222 vaccination. The receptor source for this set is an adult in good health.

The chain links TRBV24-1 to TRBJ1-2, with TRBD1 matching 7 bases. The germline CDR1 and CDR2 sequences are KGHDR and SFDVKD. This CDR3 has 12 residues. V lost 7 bases to trimming and J lost 8 bases; unmatched junction nucleotides: 6. The CDR3 region has the DNA TGTGCCACCAGGGGCGGGGGACAGGGCTACACCTTC. This codes for CATRGGGQGYTF.

V is TRBV5-4 and J is TRBJ1-2; D remains unclear. Germline values: CDR1 SGHNT, CDR2 YYREEE (reference sequence). Trimming removed 0 bases from V and 0 bases from J, with 6 bases in between. This CDR3 has 14 residues. The CDR3 reads CASSLDRANYGYTF. Written as DNA, the CDR3 is TGTGCCAGCAGCTTGGACAGAGCTAACTATGGCTACACCTTC.

The rearrangement links TRBV19 to TRBJ2-2; 7 bases fit TRBD1. V shed 10 bases, J shed 3 bases, and the junction held 8 bases outside the gene matches. This CDR3 contains 14 residues. The germline gives CDR1 LNHDA, CDR2 SQIVND (reference sequence). The CDR3 protein is CATINRGDTGELFF. DNA for the CDR3: TGTGCCACCATCAACAGGGGCGACACCGGGGAGCTGTTTTTT.

This chain connects TRBV7-8 to TRBJ1-5; possible D gene TRBD1, 5 bases. Germline values: CDR1 SGHVS, CDR2 FQNEAQ. CDR3 length equals 14 residues. V lost 4 bases and J lost 7, with 14 bases in between. CDR3 in amino acids: CASSSTGENQPQHF. CDR3 nucleotides: TGTGCCAGCAGCTCCACGGGGGAGAACCAGCCCCAGCATTTT.

This clone occurred once. The chain has TRBV6-2 or TRBV6-3 and TRBJ2-3; D remains ambiguous. This CDR3 contains 15 residues. The germline gives CDR1 MNHEY, CDR2 SVGEGT. V lost 0 bases and J 2 bases, leaving 9 bases between the germline ends. CDR3 nucleotides: TGTGCCAGCAGTTACTCAGGCGATAACACAGATACGCAGTATTTT. Protein product: CASSYSGDNTDTQYF.

The V call is TRBV18, the J call TRBJ1-1; D remains ambiguous. The CDR3 spans 12 residues. Looked up from germline, CDR1 is KGHSH and CDR2 is LQKENI. Trimming took 2 bases from V and 4 from J, leaving 5 bases between them. CDR3 region: CASSPGSTEAFF. The CDR3 nucleotides are TGTGCCAGCTCACCAGGTAGCACTGAAGCTTTCTTT. The entire variable domain, with the rest obtained from reference TRBV18 and TRBJ1-1, is as follows: NAGVMQNPRHLVRRRGQEARLRCSPMKGHSHVYWYRQLPEEGLKFMVYLQKENIIDESGMPKERFSAEFPKEGPSILRIQQVVRGDSAAYFCASSPGSTEAFFGQGTRLTVV.

This clone appeared once. The chain employs TRBV19 and TRBJ1-1; D gene uncertain. The CDR3 is made up of 13 amino acids. Germline V gene data show CDR1 as LNHDA and CDR2 as SQIVND (reference sequence). The V and J ends lost 5 bases and 3 bases respectively, with 10 bases between them. DNA for the CDR3: TGTGCCAGTAGTGGGTCCCGGGACACTGAAGCTTTCTTT. Its translation is CASSGSRDTEAFF.

The chain employs TRBV5-4 and TRBJ2-1; 11 bases match TRBD2. This CDR3 contains 16 residues. Germline V gives CDR1 SGHNT, CDR2 YYREEE (reference sequence). The J segment lost 5 bases and the V segment lost 3 bases, leaving 7 bases of the junction unmatched. CDR3 residues: CASSSEGTSGNNEQFF. The CDR3, as DNA: TGTGCCAGCAGCTCGGAGGGGACTAGCGGAAACAATGAGCAGTTCTTC.

This clone showed up just once. This sequence joins TRBV10-3 and TRBJ2-3; 12 positions agree with TRBD2. Germline V gene data show CDR1 as ENHRY and CDR2 as SYGVKD. V shed 5 bases and J 4 bases; nucleotides not matched to a gene: 10. The CDR3 has 17 amino acids. The CDR3: CAISLNSGLAGSDTQYF. The CDR3 nucleotides are TGTGCCATCAGTTTAAATTCTGGACTAGCGGGGTCAGATACGCAGTATTTT.

CDR3 DNA sequence: TGTGCCAGCAGTCGACTAGAGACCGTCTACAATGAGCAGTTCTTC. Translating it yields CASSRLETVYNEQFF. This sequence joins TRBV6-5 and TRBJ2-1, with a weak D call TRBD2 (6 bases). The ends were cut back, 5 bases at V and 3 bases at J, with 14 bases in the middle. Germline CDR1 reads MNHEY; CDR2 reads SVGAGI. This CDR3 contains 15 residues.

This clone was detected only once. The rearrangement links TRBV10-2 to TRBJ1-1; D call uncertain. Trimming shortened V by 6 bases and J by 0 bases, and 17 bases separated the two germline ends. This CDR3 has 16 amino acids. The germline V gene has CDR1 WSHSY and CDR2 SAAADI. This chain's CDR3 is CASSLGFRQMNTEAFF. The DNA of the CDR3 is TGCGCCAGCAGCCTCGGGTTTCGGCAAATGAACACTGAAGCTTTCTTT.

In DNA, the CDR3 is TGCGCCAGCAGCTTCGGGCAGGGGGTGGATGGCTACACCTTC. Translated: CASSFGQGVDGYTF. This chain uses TRBV5-1 with TRBJ1-2; 7 bases line up with TRBD1. CDR1 and CDR2 (germline): SGHRS, YFSETQ. This CDR3 is built from 14 residues. After removal of 2 bases from V and 6 bases from J, the junction contained 7 bases not matched to a gene.

The J gene is TRBJ1-4, the V gene TRBV5-5, with D possibly being TRBD1 (5 bases). The CDR3 contains 15 residues. CDR1 and CDR2 (germline): SGHKS, YYEKEE (reference sequence). V was pared by 0 bases and J by 7 bases, with 13 bases between. The CDR3 nucleotides read TGTGCCAGCAGCTTGGCCCGGGGGAGTCGTGAAAAACTGTTTTTT. Protein: CASSLARGSREKLFF. Combining the CDR3 with reference TRBV5-5 and TRBJ1-4 gives the whole variable domain DAGVTQSPTHLIKTRGQQVTLRCSPISGHKSVSWYQQVLGQGPQFIFQYYEKEERGRGNFPDRFSARQFPNYSSELNVNALLLGDSALYLCASSLARGSREKLFFGSGTQLSVL.

The gene calls are TRBV5-6 and TRBJ1-2; the D is unclear. CDR3 length equals 12 residues. Germline V gene sequence: CDR1 SGHDT, CDR2 YYEEEE. V lost 0 bases to trimming and J lost 4 bases, with 4 bases between them. The DNA for the CDR3 is TGTGCCAGCAGCTTGGACTTCTATGGCTACACCTTC. It encodes CASSLDFYGYTF.

The chain links TRBV24-1 to TRBJ1-2; maybe TRBD1 (5 bases). The CDR3 is 14 amino acids. The V and J ends lost 9 bases and 0 bases respectively, with 13 bases between them. Germline V gives CDR1 KGHDR, CDR2 SFDVKD. For the CDR3, the DNA is TGTGCCACCCAGGACACACAATCTAACTATGGCTACACCTTC. Protein: CATQDTQSNYGYTF.

V and J are TRBV15 and TRBJ2-1; 9 bases are a match to TRBD2. V lost 0 bases to trimming and J lost 5 bases; unmatched junction nucleotides: 8. Per the germline V gene, CDR1 is LNHNV and CDR2 is YYDKDF (reference sequence). The CDR3 covers 17 residues. CDR3 loop: CATSRDAAGGQDNEQFF. The CDR3 region has the DNA TGTGCCACCAGCAGAGATGCGGCGGGAGGGCAGGACAATGAGCAGTTCTTC.

V and J are TRBV4-2 and TRBJ1-5, with D perhaps matching TRBD1 (5 bases). The CDR3 spans 14 residues. Germline lookup yields CDR1 LGHNA and CDR2 YNFKEQ. The V end lost 0 bases, the J end lost 5 bases, and 8 bases lay between the germline ends. CDR3 sequence (DNA): TGTGCCAGCAGCCAAGATGCGGGACATCAGCCCCAGCATTTT. Amino acid sequence: CASSQDAGHQPQHF.

The chain is built from TRBV10-1 and TRBJ2-7; TRBD2 matches 11 bases. Per germline, CDR1 WNHNN and CDR2 SYGVQD (reference sequence). After removal of 3 bases from V and 4 bases from J, the junction contained 5 bases not matched to a gene. The CDR3 is 15 residues long. DNA for the CDR3: TGCGCCAGCAGTGATCCCACTAGCGGGAGTTACGAGCAGTACTTC. Protein sequence: CASSDPTSGSYEQYF.

CDR3 amino acids: CATTQDGFYGYTF. CDR3 DNA sequence: TGTGCCACGACACAGGACGGGTTCTATGGCTACACCTTC. The chain links TRBV27 to TRBJ1-2; maybe TRBD1 (5 bases). Germline V CDR1 and CDR2: MNHEY, SMNVEV (reference sequence). V lost 10 bases and J 4 bases, leaving 16 bases between the germline ends. The CDR3 spans 13 residues.

The V and J genes are TRBV5-1 and TRBJ1-1; TRBD1 is a possible D gene (6 bases). Trimming took off 0 bases at V and 2 bases at J, with 8 bases between the two ends. The CDR3 totals 14 residues. CDR1 and CDR2 (germline): SGHRS, YFSETQ. CDR3 region: CASSLGTVNTEAFF. CDR3 coding DNA: TGCGCCAGCAGCTTGGGGACAGTAAACACTGAAGCTTTCTTT.

The CDR3 coding sequence is TGCAGTGCTAGTTTCGGCAGCACCGACTCACCCCTCCACTTT. Translated, it gives CSASFGSTDSPLHF. This sequence joins TRBV20-1 and TRBJ1-6; D is ambiguous. Between the trimmed V and J ends, which lost 3 bases and 10 bases, there was a span of 16 bases. CDR1 and CDR2 (germline): DFQATT, SNEGSKA (reference sequence). The CDR3 contains 14 residues.

The chain employs TRBV5-6 and TRBJ2-1; unclear D gene. V was pared by 5 bases and J by 9 bases, with 9 bases between. CDR3 length equals 11 residues. From germline, CDR1 is SGHDT and CDR2 YYEEEE. The CDR3 loop reads CASRLTGEQFF. In DNA, the CDR3 is TGTGCCAGCAGACTTACGGGTGAGCAGTTCTTC.

This chain joins TRBV3-1 (or the pseudogene TRBV3-2) and TRBJ2-7, with D uncertain. Looked up from germline, CDR1 is LGHDT and CDR2 is YNNKEL (reference sequence). With 3 bases removed from V and 7 bases from J, the gap between germline ends came to 7 bases. The CDR3 is made up of 11 amino acids. The CDR3 protein is CASSQRREQYF. DNA of the CDR3: TGTGCCAGCAGCCAGAGAAGGGAGCAGTACTTC.

The V and J genes are TRBV7-6 and TRBJ1-3; D gene ambiguous. Germline V lookup: CDR1 SGHVS, CDR2 FNYEAQ. CDR3 length equals 15 residues. The ends were cut back, 3 bases at V and 1 base at J, with 10 bases in the middle. CDR3 amino acids: CASSFSAGSGNTIYF. CDR3 in DNA: TGTGCCAGCAGCTTTTCGGCGGGTTCTGGAAACACCATATATTTT. The full variable domain, with the rest looked up from reference TRBV7-6 and TRBJ1-3, is GAGVSQSPRYKVTKRGQDVALRCDPISGHVSLYWYRQALGQGPEFLTYFNYEAQQDKSGLPNDRFSAERPEGSISTLTIQRTEQRDSAMYRCASSFSAGSGNTIYFGEGSWLTVV.

The rearrangement joins TRBV6-9 to TRBJ2-1; TRBD2 matches 13 bases. J gave up 4 bases and V 2 bases, and 11 bases lay outside the gene matches. From germline, CDR1 is MNHGY and CDR2 SVAAGI. CDR3 length equals 19 residues. Written as DNA, the CDR3 is TGTGCCAGCAGTTATGAACTAGCGGGAGGGCCTGTGCGGTACAATGAGCAGTTCTTC. This sequence encodes CASSYELAGGPVRYNEQFF.

The rearrangement uses TRBV10-2 and TRBJ2-4; 7 bases fit TRBD1. The CDR3 extends over 16 amino acids. Germline CDR1 reads WSHSY; CDR2 reads SAAADI. The ends lost 0 bases at V and 4 bases at J; junction bases unmatched: 6. In DNA, the CDR3 is TGCGCCAGCAGTGAGTCGGTCTCAGGGGGTAAAAACATTCAGTACTTC. Translated: CASSESVSGGKNIQYF.

The chain recombines TRBV19 with TRBJ1-5; 10 positions agree with TRBD1. The CDR3 sequence is 15 residues long. V gave up 3 bases and J gave up 6 bases; unmatched junction bases: 5. Germline CDR1 is LNHDA and CDR2 is SQIVND (reference sequence). The CDR3 loop reads CASSIEDRGSQPQHF. The CDR3 coding sequence is TGTGCCAGTAGTATCGAGGACAGGGGGAGTCAGCCCCAGCATTTT.

This clone has a single count. The V gene is TRBV2, the J gene TRBJ2-5, with 10 bases fitting TRBD1. With V trimmed by 4 bases and J by 3 bases, 2 bases remained unmatched. CDR1 and CDR2 from the germline V gene are SNHLY and FYNNEI. The CDR3 runs to 14 residues. CDR3: CASSGTGGKETQYF. CDR3 in DNA: TGTGCCAGCAGTGGGACAGGGGGGAAAGAGACCCAGTACTTC.

The chain carries TRBV4-2 and TRBJ1-1, with 7 nucleotides matching TRBD1. Per the germline V gene, CDR1 is LGHNA and CDR2 is YNFKEQ. The CDR3 runs 18 residues. The V segment lost 0 bases and the J segment 1 base; nucleotides outside the gene matches: 11. CDR3 loop: CASSQDRGLTGRNTEAFF. The DNA of the CDR3 is TGTGCCAGCAGCCAAGATCGCGGGTTGACAGGGAGGAACACTGAAGCTTTCTTT.